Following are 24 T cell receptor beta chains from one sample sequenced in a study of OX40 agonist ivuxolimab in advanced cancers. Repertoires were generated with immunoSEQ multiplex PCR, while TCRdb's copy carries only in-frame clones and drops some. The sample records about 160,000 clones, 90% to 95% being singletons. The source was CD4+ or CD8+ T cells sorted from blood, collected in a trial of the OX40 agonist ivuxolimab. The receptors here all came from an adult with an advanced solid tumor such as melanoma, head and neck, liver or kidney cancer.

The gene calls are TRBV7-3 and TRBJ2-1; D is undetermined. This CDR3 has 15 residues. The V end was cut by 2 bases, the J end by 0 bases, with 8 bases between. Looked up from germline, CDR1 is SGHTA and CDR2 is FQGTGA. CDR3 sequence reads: CASSLGLFSYNEQFF. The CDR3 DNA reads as TGTGCCAGCAGCTTAGGGCTCTTCTCCTACAATGAGCAGTTCTTC. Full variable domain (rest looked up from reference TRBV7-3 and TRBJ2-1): GAGVSQTPSNKVTEKGKYVELRCDPISGHTALYWYRQSLGQGPEFLIYFQGTGAADDSGLPNDRFFAVRPEGSVSTLKIQRTERGDSAVYLCASSLGLFSYNEQFFGPGTRLTVL.

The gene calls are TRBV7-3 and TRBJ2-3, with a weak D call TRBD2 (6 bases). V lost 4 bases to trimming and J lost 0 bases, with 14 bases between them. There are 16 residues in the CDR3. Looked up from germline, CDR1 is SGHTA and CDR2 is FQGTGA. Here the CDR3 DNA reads TGTGCCAGCAGCTCCCTGGGCGGGACTAGCACAGATACGCAGTATTTT. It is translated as CASSSLGGTSTDTQYF.

The CDR3 DNA reads TGCGCCAGCAGCCTTAGACAGGGTAACTATGGCTACACCTTC. It specifies CASSLRQGNYGYTF. V is TRBV5-1 and J is TRBJ1-2; 7 nucleotides agree with TRBD1. CDR3 length: 14 amino acids. V lost 4 bases and J lost 1; bases outside the gene matches: 4. Germline V gives CDR1 SGHRS, CDR2 YFSETQ.

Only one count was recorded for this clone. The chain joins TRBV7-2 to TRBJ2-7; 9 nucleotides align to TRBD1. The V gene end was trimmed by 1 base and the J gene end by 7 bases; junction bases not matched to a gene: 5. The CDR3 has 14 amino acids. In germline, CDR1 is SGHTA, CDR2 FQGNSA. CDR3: CASSLVTGGREQYF. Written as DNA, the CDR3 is TGTGCCAGCAGCTTAGTGACAGGGGGACGGGAGCAGTACTTC.

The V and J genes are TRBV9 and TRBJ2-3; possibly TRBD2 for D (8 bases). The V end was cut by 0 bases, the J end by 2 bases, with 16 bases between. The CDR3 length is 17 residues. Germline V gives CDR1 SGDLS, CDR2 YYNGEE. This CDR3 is CASSVEGGGTATDTQYF. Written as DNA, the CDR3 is TGTGCCAGCAGCGTAGAAGGCGGGGGGACAGCCACAGATACGCAGTATTTT.

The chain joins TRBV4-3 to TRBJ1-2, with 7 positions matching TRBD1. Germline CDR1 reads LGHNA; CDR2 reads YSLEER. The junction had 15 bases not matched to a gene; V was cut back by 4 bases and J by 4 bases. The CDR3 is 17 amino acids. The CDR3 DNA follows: TGCGCCAGCAGCCTCCACAAAGCTACAGGGGTTCTCTATGGCTACACCTTC. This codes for CASSLHKATGVLYGYTF.

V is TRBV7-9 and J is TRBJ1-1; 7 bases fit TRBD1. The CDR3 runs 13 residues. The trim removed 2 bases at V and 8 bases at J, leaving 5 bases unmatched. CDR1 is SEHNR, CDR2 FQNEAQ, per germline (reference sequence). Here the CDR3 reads CASSLRQGGEAFF. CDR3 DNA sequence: TGTGCCAGCAGCTTACGTCAGGGGGGAGAAGCTTTCTTT.

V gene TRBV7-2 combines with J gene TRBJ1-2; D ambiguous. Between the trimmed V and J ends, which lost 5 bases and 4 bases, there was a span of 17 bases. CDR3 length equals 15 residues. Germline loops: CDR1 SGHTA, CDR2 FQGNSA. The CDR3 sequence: CASSQPLAGIYGYTF. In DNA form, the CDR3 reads TGTGCCAGCAGCCAACCCCTGGCGGGGATCTATGGCTACACCTTC.

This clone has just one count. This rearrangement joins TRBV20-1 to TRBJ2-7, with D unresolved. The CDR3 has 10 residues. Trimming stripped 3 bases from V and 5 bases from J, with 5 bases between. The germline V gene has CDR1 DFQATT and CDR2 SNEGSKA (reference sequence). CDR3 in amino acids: CSASRHEQYF. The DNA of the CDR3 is TGCAGTGCTAGCCGGCACGAGCAGTACTTC.

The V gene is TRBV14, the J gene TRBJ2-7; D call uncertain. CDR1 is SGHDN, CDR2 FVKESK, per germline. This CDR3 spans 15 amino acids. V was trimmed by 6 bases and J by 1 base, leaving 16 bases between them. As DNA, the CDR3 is TGTGCCAGCAGAGCCTCCTGGGGATCTTCCTACGAGCAGTACTTC. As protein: CASRASWGSSYEQYF.

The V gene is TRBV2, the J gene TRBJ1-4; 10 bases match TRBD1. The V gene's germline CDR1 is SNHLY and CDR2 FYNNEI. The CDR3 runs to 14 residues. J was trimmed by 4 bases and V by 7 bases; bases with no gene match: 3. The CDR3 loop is CASIGDRGNEKLFF. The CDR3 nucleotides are TGTGCCAGCATCGGGGACAGGGGTAATGAAAAACTGTTTTTT.

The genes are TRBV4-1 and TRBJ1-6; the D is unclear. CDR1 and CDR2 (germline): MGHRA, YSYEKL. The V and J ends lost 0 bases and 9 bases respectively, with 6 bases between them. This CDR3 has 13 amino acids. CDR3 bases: TGCGCCAGCAGCCAAGAACCGGTTTCACCCCTCCACTTT. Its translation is CASSQEPVSPLHF.

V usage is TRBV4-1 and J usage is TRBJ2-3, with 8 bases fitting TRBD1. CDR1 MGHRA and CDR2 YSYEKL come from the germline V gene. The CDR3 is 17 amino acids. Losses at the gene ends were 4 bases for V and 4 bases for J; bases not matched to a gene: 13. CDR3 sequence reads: CASSRTIQQGGSDTQYF. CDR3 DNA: TGCGCCAGCAGCCGAACTATTCAACAGGGGGGTTCAGATACGCAGTATTTT.

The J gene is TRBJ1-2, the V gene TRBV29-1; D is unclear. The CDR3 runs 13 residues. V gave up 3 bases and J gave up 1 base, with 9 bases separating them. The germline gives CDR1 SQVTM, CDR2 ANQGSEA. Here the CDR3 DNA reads TGCAGCGTTGAGAGTCCGCATAACTATGGCTACACCTTC. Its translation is CSVESPHNYGYTF. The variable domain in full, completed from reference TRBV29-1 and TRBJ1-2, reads SAVISQKPSRDICQRGTSLTIQCQVDSQVTMMFWYRQQPGQSLTLIATANQGSEATYESGFVIDKFPISRPNLTFSTLTVSNMSPEDSSIYLCSVESPHNYGYTFGSGTRLTVV.

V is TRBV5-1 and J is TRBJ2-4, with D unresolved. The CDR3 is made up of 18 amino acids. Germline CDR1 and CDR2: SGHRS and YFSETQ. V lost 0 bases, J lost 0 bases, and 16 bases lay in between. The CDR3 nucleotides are TGCGCCAGCAGCTTGGTTCTCGGGCATACCTTAGCCAAAAACATTCAGTACTTC. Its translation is CASSLVLGHTLAKNIQYF.

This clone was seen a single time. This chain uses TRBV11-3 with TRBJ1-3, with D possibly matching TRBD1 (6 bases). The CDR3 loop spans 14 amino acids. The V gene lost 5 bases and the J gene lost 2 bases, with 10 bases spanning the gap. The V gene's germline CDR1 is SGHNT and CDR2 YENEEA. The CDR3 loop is CASSPGAPGNTIYF. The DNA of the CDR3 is TGTGCCAGCAGCCCAGGGGCCCCTGGAAACACCATATATTTT. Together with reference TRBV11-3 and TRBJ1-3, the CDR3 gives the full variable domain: EAGVVQSPRYKIIEKKQPVAFWCNPISGHNTLYWYLQNLGQGPELLIRYENEEAVDDSQLPKDRFSAERLKGVDSTLKIQPAELGDSAVYLCASSPGAPGNTIYFGEGSWLTVV.

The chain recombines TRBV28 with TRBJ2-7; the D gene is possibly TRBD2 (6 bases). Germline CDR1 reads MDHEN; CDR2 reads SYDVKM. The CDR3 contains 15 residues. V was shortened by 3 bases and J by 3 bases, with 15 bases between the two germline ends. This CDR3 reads CASSFGGPSIYEQYF. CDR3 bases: TGTGCCAGCAGTTTCGGGGGTCCCTCCATCTACGAGCAGTACTTC.

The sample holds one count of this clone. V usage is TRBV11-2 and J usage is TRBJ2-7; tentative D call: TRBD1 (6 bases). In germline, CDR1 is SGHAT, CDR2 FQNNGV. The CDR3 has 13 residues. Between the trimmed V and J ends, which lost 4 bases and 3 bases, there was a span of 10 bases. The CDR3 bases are TGTGCCAGCAGCTACGGACAGATCTACGAGCAGTACTTC. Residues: CASSYGQIYEQYF.

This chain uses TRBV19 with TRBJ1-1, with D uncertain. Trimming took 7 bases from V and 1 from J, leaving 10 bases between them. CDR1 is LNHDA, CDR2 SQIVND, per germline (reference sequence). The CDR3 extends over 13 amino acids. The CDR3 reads CASTLWGNTEAFF. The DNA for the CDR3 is TGTGCCAGTACCCTGTGGGGGAACACTGAAGCTTTCTTT.

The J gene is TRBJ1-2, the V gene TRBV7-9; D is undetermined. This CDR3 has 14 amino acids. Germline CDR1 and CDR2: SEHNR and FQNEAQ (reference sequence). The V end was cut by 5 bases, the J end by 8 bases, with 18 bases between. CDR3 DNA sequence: TGTGCCAGCAGCCCCGATGCGAGTTTGGGGGGCTACACCTTC. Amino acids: CASSPDASLGGYTF.

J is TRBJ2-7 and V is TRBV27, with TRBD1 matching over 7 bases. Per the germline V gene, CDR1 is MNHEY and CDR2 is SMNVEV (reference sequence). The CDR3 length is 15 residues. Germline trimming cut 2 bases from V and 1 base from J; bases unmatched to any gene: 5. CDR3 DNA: TGTGCCAGCAGTTTAAAAGGGGGCTGGTCCTACGAGCAGTACTTC. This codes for CASSLKGGWSYEQYF.

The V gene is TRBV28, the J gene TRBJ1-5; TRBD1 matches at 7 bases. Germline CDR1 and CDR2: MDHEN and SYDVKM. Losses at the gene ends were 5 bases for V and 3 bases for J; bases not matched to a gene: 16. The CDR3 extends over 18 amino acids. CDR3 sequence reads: CASSTLAIPGQINQPQHF. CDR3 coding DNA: TGTGCCAGCAGTACCCTCGCTATACCGGGACAGATCAATCAGCCCCAGCATTTT.

CDR3 amino acids: CASSLGTVTLMNTEAFF. The DNA for the CDR3 is TGCGCCAGCAGCCTTGGGACAGTGACCTTGATGAACACTGAAGCTTTCTTT. The chain employs TRBV5-1 and TRBJ1-1; 7 bases are shared with TRBD1. The V gene's germline CDR1 is SGHRS and CDR2 YFSETQ. With V trimmed by 4 bases and J by 0 bases, 12 bases remained unmatched. The CDR3 length is 17 residues.

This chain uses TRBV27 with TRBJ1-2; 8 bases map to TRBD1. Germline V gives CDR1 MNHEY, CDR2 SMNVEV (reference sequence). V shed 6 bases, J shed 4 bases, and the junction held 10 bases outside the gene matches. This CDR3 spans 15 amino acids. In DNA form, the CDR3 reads TGTGCCAGCAGCTCCGGGACAGGAGGGCCCTATGGCTACACCTTC. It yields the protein CASSSGTGGPYGYTF.